Below are 26 T cell receptor beta chains sequenced from a single sample in a study of OX40 agonist ivuxolimab in advanced cancers. The table came from immunoSEQ multiplex PCR; TCRdb's copy has only in-frame clones and leaves some out. The repertoire holds approximately 70,000 clones, 86% seen once, with approximately 7% in the top ten. Sequencing used CD4+ or CD8+ T cells sorted from blood, obtained in a trial of the OX40 agonist ivuxolimab. Source of these receptors: an adult with an advanced solid tumor such as melanoma, head and neck, liver or kidney cancer.

This clone was detected once. The chain links TRBV5-1 to TRBJ2-7; D might be TRBD1 or TRBD2, each matching 5 bases. Germline V gene sequence: CDR1 SGHRS, CDR2 YFSETQ. Between the trimmed V and J ends, which lost 0 bases and 3 bases, there was a span of 10 bases. This CDR3 has 14 amino acids. In DNA, the CDR3 is TGCGCCAGCAGCTTGGCGGGGCGGAGCTACGAGCAGTACTTC. Its translation is CASSLAGRSYEQYF.

The chain joins TRBV5-1 to TRBJ1-4, with D unresolved. The length of the CDR3 is 15 residues. Germline loops: CDR1 SGHRS, CDR2 YFSETQ. V dropped 4 bases and J dropped 0 bases, with 10 bases sitting between them. CDR3 region: CASSPGYATNEKLFF. In DNA form, the CDR3 reads TGCGCCAGCAGCCCCGGATATGCAACTAATGAAAAACTGTTTTTT.

The chain uses TRBV6-5 and TRBJ1-2, with D perhaps matching TRBD1 (5 bases). From germline, CDR1 is MNHEY and CDR2 SVGAGI. Trimming pared 0 bases from V and 6 bases from J, leaving 8 bases between. The CDR3 is made up of 13 amino acids. The CDR3 DNA follows: TGTGCCAGCAGTTACTCACAGGAGAATGGCTACACCTTC. Amino acid sequence: CASSYSQENGYTF.

V and J are TRBV19 and TRBJ1-2; weak D call: TRBD1 (6 bases). From germline, CDR1 is LNHDA and CDR2 SQIVND (reference sequence). The ends were cut back, 6 bases at V and 2 bases at J, with 16 bases in the middle. This CDR3 is 15 amino acids long. CDR3 in amino acids: CASSPGGGANYGYTF. The CDR3 coding sequence is TGTGCCAGTAGCCCGGGAGGGGGGGCCAACTATGGCTACACCTTC.

The rearrangement links TRBV7-2 to TRBJ1-6; no definite D call. Trimming stripped 6 bases from V and 1 base from J, with 10 bases between. From germline, CDR1 is SGHTA and CDR2 FQGNSA. The CDR3 loop spans 15 amino acids. DNA of the CDR3: TGTGCCAGCAGACCCGGCGGATCCTATAATTCACCCCTCCACTTT. It codes for CASRPGGSYNSPLHF.

This clone was picked up a small number of times. The chain recombines TRBV30 with TRBJ1-1; TRBD1 is a possible D gene (6 bases). This CDR3 is 14 amino acids long. The germline V gene encodes CDR1 GTSNPN and CDR2 SVGIG (reference sequence). Trimming shortened V by 7 bases and J by 1 base, and 16 bases separated the two germline ends. CDR3: CALGPGDGNTEAFF. In DNA form, the CDR3 reads TGTGCCTTAGGGCCAGGGGATGGGAACACTGAAGCTTTCTTT.

The chain couples TRBV7-9 to TRBJ2-7, with TRBD1 as a possible D gene (6 bases). With 0 bases removed from V and 6 bases from J, the gap between germline ends came to 12 bases. Germline V gene data show CDR1 as SEHNR and CDR2 as FQNEAQ (reference sequence). The CDR3 runs 14 residues. The CDR3 spells CASSLAYGQSEQYF. As DNA, the CDR3 is TGTGCCAGCAGCTTAGCCTACGGACAGTCCGAGCAGTACTTC. Complete variable domain (other parts from reference TRBV7-9 and TRBJ2-7): DTGVSQNPRHKITKRGQNVTFRCDPISEHNRLYWYRQTLGQGPEFLTYFQNEAQLEKSRLLSDRFSAERPKGSFSTLEIQRTEQGDSAMYLCASSLAYGQSEQYFGPGTRLTVT.

DNA for the CDR3: TGTGCCAGCAGCCCAAAAGGGAACACTGAAGCTTTCTTT. Its translation is CASSPKGNTEAFF. The V and J genes are TRBV7-2 and TRBJ1-1; D unclear. V was shortened by 5 bases and J by 1 base, with 8 bases between the two germline ends. The germline V gene encodes CDR1 SGHTA and CDR2 FQGNSA. The CDR3 spans 13 residues.

V usage is TRBV5-6 and J usage is TRBJ1-4, with 11 bases aligning to TRBD1. Germline values: CDR1 SGHDT, CDR2 YYEEEE. This CDR3 contains 16 residues. Trimming cost V 3 bases and J 10 bases; bases outside gene matches: 11. The CDR3: CASSSDGTGGSRKLFF. CDR3 DNA sequence: TGTGCCAGCAGCTCGGATGGGACAGGGGGATCAAGAAAACTGTTTTTT.

The CDR3 nucleotides are TGTGCCAGCAGCCCCCGGACAGTGGGCACCGGGGAGCTGTTTTTT. This sequence encodes CASSPRTVGTGELFF. This chain connects TRBV16 to TRBJ2-2; D possibly corresponds to TRBD1 (6 bases). The V end was cut by 4 bases, the J end by 4 bases, with 13 bases between. CDR3 length equals 15 residues. The germline gives CDR1 KGHSY, CDR2 FQNENV. The entire variable domain, with the rest obtained from reference TRBV16 and TRBJ2-2, is as follows: GEEVAQTPKHLVRGEGQKAKLYCAPIKGHSYVFWYQQVLKNEFKFLISFQNENVFDETGMPKERFSAKCLPNSPCSLEIQATKLEDSAVYFCASSPRTVGTGELFFGEGSRLTVL.

The J gene is TRBJ2-6, the V gene TRBV19; D gene unclear. V dropped 7 bases and J dropped 0 bases, with 10 bases sitting between them. The CDR3 runs to 15 residues. Germline CDR1 and CDR2: LNHDA and SQIVND (reference sequence). Here the CDR3 DNA reads TGTGCCAGTAAAGGGCAGGCCTCTGGGGCCAACGTCCTGACTTTC. This encodes CASKGQASGANVLTF.

The rearrangement links TRBV7-9 to TRBJ2-7; D not certain. Trimming took 5 bases from V and 1 from J, leaving 12 bases between them. Germline V gene data show CDR1 as SEHNR and CDR2 as FQNEAQ (reference sequence). The CDR3 sequence is 14 residues long. The CDR3 protein is CASSPRFSSYEQYF. CDR3 sequence (DNA): TGTGCCAGCAGCCCTCGGTTCTCTTCCTACGAGCAGTACTTC.

The chain recombines TRBV19 with TRBJ2-4, with D possibly matching TRBD2 (6 bases). Trimming removed 3 bases from V and 4 bases from J, with 10 bases in between. Germline CDR1 LNHDA, CDR2 SQIVND (reference sequence). The CDR3 consists of 14 residues. The CDR3 nucleotides read TGTGCCAGTAGTATGGGACTCTGGAAAAACATTCAGTACTTC. Its protein is CASSMGLWKNIQYF.

The chain has TRBV27 and TRBJ1-2, with unresolved D. The germline V gene encodes CDR1 MNHEY and CDR2 SMNVEV (reference sequence). The CDR3 totals 14 residues. Trimming removed 2 bases from V and 5 bases from J, with 12 bases in between. The CDR3, as DNA: TGTGCCAGCAGTTTAAAGAACGGATTGTATGGCTACACCTTC. It encodes CASSLKNGLYGYTF.

This clone was recorded once. Other DNA sequences in the same sample also yield this CDR3. This sequence joins TRBV7-2 and TRBJ2-7; 9 bases match TRBD2. This CDR3 has 15 residues. Germline V gene data show CDR1 as SGHTA and CDR2 as FQGNSA. Losses at the gene ends were 6 bases for V and 0 bases for J; bases not matched to a gene: 6. CDR3 sequence reads: CASSRGGALSYEQYF. In DNA, the CDR3 is TGTGCCAGCAGTCGCGGGGGGGCCCTCTCCTACGAGCAGTACTTC.

The CDR3 sequence: CASGSSGVGYEQYF. As DNA, the CDR3 is TGTGCCAGCGGATCTAGCGGGGTGGGCTACGAGCAGTACTTC. The chain has TRBV6-5 and TRBJ2-7; 9 positions match TRBD2. Germline CDR1 reads MNHEY; CDR2 reads SVGAGI. The CDR3 consists of 14 residues. Germline trimming cut 8 bases from V and 3 bases from J; bases unmatched to any gene: 8.

The rearrangement joins TRBV27 to TRBJ2-5, with 7 bases that match TRBD1. Germline CDR1 MNHEY, CDR2 SMNVEV (reference sequence). The CDR3 sequence is 14 residues long. After removal of 4 bases from V and 5 bases from J, the junction contained 7 bases not matched to a gene. The CDR3 region has the DNA TGTGCCAGCAGTTCTACAGGGGTCCGGGAGACCCAGTACTTC. Its translation: CASSSTGVRETQYF.

V and J are TRBV2 and TRBJ1-2; 9 bases are a match to TRBD1. This CDR3 has 16 amino acids. Germline V gene sequence: CDR1 SNHLY, CDR2 FYNNEI. The trim removed 6 bases at V and 5 bases at J, leaving 13 bases unmatched. The CDR3 bases are TGTGCCAGCAGGTCGAAGCGGGACAGGGCGCTTTATGGCTACACCTTC. Residues: CASRSKRDRALYGYTF.

In this sample, this clone turned up once. This chain uses TRBV5-1 with TRBJ1-4; maybe TRBD1 (5 bases). CDR3 size: 17 residues. The V end was cut by 3 bases, the J end by 7 bases, with 22 bases between. Germline CDR1 is SGHRS and CDR2 is YFSETQ. CDR3 DNA: TGCGCCAGCAGCTCCTTAACTATAGGAGGGGCAGGTGAAAAACTGTTTTTT. Protein: CASSSLTIGGAGEKLFF.

The J gene is TRBJ2-7, the V gene TRBV6-5; no clear D gene. Germline V gene data show CDR1 as MNHEY and CDR2 as SVGAGI. Trimming took off 0 bases at V and 2 bases at J, with 11 bases between the two ends. The CDR3 consists of 15 residues. The CDR3 region is CASSYSYGRPYEQYF. The CDR3 coding sequence is TGTGCCAGCAGTTACTCATACGGCCGTCCCTACGAGCAGTACTTC.

The chain has TRBV5-1 and TRBJ2-3; D is uncertain. Germline values: CDR1 SGHRS, CDR2 YFSETQ. V was cut by 4 bases and J by 5 bases, with 14 bases left in between. This CDR3 comprises 14 residues. CDR3 in DNA: TGCGCCAGCAGCCGCCAAAGTTCAAGAGATACGCAGTATTTT. Translation: CASSRQSSRDTQYF.

The V gene is TRBV18, the J gene TRBJ2-1; 9 nucleotides agree with TRBD1. The germline gives CDR1 KGHSH, CDR2 LQKENI. With V trimmed by 6 bases and J by 6 bases, 15 bases remained unmatched. The CDR3 totals 17 residues. CDR3 amino acids: CASSLTQDRGEGNEQFF. CDR3 DNA sequence: TGTGCCAGCTCTCTTACCCAGGACAGGGGAGAGGGCAATGAGCAGTTCTTC.

In its sample, this clone was seen once. This chain links TRBV9 with TRBJ2-2; D not resolved. The CDR3 consists of 16 residues. Deletions cut 0 bases from V and 4 bases from J, with 13 bases between. Germline CDR1 and CDR2: SGDLS and YYNGEE. CDR3 region: CASSVGRSPGTGELFF. The CDR3 region has the DNA TGTGCCAGCAGCGTAGGTCGCAGCCCGGGCACCGGGGAGCTGTTTTTT.

This clone turned up a few times. This rearrangement joins TRBV6-5 to TRBJ1-5; D is unclear. The CDR3 is 13 amino acids. Deletions cut 4 bases from V and 6 bases from J, with 10 bases between. CDR1 is MNHEY, CDR2 SVGAGI, per germline. CDR3 residues: CASSSFPSQPQHF. The CDR3 DNA follows: TGTGCCAGCAGTTCTTTCCCCAGTCAGCCCCAGCATTTT.

The genes are TRBV5-1 and TRBJ1-4; 9 nucleotides match TRBD1. Germline CDR1 is SGHRS and CDR2 is YFSETQ. The ends lost 0 bases at V and 7 bases at J; junction bases unmatched: 7. This CDR3 is built from 16 residues. The CDR3 sequence: CASSLAEGTGTEKLFF. The CDR3 nucleotides read TGCGCCAGCAGCTTGGCCGAGGGGACAGGGACTGAAAAACTGTTTTTT.

The J gene is TRBJ2-3, the V gene TRBV4-1, with D unclear. The germline V and J ends were trimmed by 1 base and 0 bases, with 11 bases remaining between them. The CDR3 has 16 amino acids. CDR1 and CDR2 from the germline V gene are MGHRA and YSYEKL. The CDR3 here is CASSQVGPYSTDTQYF. In DNA form, the CDR3 reads TGCGCCAGCAGCCAAGTCGGGCCCTATAGCACAGATACGCAGTATTTT.